The TCR beta chain under discussion was sequenced for a study of radiation and T cells in renal cell carcinoma. Time point denoted: blood 4 weeks post-SBRT, at nephrectomy. Treatment meaning: 15 Gy SBRT to primary tumor, nephrectomy 4 weeks later. Nephrectomy followed 15 Gy stereotactic body radiation by 4 weeks. Profiled with immunoSEQ multiplex PCR; TCRdb holds only in-frame clones, not every one. The table has over 30,000 clones, over 75% seen once. This receptor was taken from a man in his sixties with renal cell carcinoma. The sequences come from blood, collected from a patient whose treatment included radiotherapy and nephrectomy.

The CDR3 reads CAISQREGHEQFF. The CDR3 bases are TGTGCCATCAGCCAGCGGGAGGGCCATGAGCAGTTCTTC. V usage is TRBV10-3 and J usage is TRBJ2-1, with 10 bases that match TRBD2. Trimming removed 6 bases from V and 8 bases from J; junction bases left unmatched: 4. Germline lookup yields CDR1 ENHRY and CDR2 SYGVKD. The CDR3 contains 13 residues.